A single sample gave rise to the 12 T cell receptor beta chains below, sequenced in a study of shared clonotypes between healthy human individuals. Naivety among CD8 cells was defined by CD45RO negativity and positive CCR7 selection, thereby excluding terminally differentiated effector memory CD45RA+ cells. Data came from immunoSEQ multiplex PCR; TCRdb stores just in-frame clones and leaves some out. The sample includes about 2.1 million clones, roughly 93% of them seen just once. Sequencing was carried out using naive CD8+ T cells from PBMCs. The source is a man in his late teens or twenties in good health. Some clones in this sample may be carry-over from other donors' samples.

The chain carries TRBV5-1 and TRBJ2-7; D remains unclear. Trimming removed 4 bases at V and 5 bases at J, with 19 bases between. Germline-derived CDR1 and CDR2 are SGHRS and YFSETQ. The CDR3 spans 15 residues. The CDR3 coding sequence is TGCGCCAGCAGCCTCCGACGGACCGTTTGGAACGAGCAGTACTTC. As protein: CASSLRRTVWNEQYF.

The CDR3 region is CASSQDGGIQGNEQFF. In DNA, the CDR3 is TGTGCCAGCAGCCAAGATGGGGGGATCCAGGGCAATGAGCAGTTCTTC. The genes are TRBV4-2 and TRBJ2-1, with a tentative D call TRBD2 (6 bases). Germline values: CDR1 LGHNA, CDR2 YNFKEQ. V dropped 0 bases and J dropped 6 bases, with 15 bases sitting between them. This CDR3 spans 16 amino acids.

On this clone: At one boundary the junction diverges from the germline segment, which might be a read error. This CDR3 is CASSLFGTGSSEQYF. The CDR3, as DNA: TGTGCCAGCAGCTTATTCGGGACGGGCTCCTCCGAGCAGTACTTC. V and J are TRBV7-3 and TRBJ2-7; the D call may be TRBD1 or TRBD2 (5 bases each). Germline V gene lookup returns CDR1 SGHTA and CDR2 FQGTGA. This CDR3 comprises 15 residues.

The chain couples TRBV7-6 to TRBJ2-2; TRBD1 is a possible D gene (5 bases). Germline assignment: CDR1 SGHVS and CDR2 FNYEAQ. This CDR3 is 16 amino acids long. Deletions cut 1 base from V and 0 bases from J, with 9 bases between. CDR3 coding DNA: TGTGCCAGCAGCTTAGAAGCCAGGGCGAACACCGGGGAGCTGTTTTTT. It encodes CASSLEARANTGELFF.

The CDR3 is CASRIAGTGAYEQYF. CDR3 nucleotide sequence: TGTGCCAGTAGGATTGCCGGGACAGGGGCCTACGAGCAGTACTTC. The chain is built from TRBV19 and TRBJ2-7, with 10 bases that match TRBD1. Germline V gene lookup returns CDR1 LNHDA and CDR2 SQIVND (reference sequence). The CDR3 consists of 15 residues. The V and J ends lost 6 bases and 2 bases, in that order; junction bases with no gene match: 7.

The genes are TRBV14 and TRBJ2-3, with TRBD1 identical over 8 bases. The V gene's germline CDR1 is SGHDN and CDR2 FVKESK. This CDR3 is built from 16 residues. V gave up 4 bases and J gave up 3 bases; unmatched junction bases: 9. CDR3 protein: CASSRAWTGSTDTQYF. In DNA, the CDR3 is TGTGCCAGCAGCCGGGCTTGGACAGGGTCAACAGATACGCAGTATTTT.

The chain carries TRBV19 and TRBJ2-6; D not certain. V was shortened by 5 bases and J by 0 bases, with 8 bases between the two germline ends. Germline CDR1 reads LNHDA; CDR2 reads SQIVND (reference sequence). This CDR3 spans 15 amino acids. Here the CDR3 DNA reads TGTGCCAGTAGTGTCAGTAGCTCTGGGGCCAACGTCCTGACTTTC. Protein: CASSVSSSGANVLTF.

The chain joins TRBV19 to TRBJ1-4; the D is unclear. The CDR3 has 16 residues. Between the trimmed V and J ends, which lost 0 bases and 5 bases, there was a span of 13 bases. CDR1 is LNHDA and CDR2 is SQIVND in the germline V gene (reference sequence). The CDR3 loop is CASSIDDPGLNEKLFF. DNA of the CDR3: TGTGCCAGTAGTATAGATGATCCGGGTCTGAATGAAAAACTGTTTTTT.

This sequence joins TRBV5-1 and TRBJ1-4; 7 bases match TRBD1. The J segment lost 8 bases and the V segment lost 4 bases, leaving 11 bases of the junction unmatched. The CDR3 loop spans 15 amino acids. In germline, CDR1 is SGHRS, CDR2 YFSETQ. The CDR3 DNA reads TGCGCCAGCAGCCTCAACAGGGGTTCTCGGGAAAAACTGTTTTTT. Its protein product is CASSLNRGSREKLFF.

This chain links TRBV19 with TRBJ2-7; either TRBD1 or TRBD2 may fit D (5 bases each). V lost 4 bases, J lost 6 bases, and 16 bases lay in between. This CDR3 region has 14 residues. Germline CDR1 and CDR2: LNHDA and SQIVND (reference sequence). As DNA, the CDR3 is TGTGCCAGTAGTAGTCCGGGACCAGACCTCGAGCAGTACTTC. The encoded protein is CASSSPGPDLEQYF.

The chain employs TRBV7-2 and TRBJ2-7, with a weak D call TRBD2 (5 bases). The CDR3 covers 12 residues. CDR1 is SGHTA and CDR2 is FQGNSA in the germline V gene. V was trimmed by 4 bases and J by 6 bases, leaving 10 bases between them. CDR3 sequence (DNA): TGTGCCAGCAGCTCCCTCGGACTCGAGCAGTACTTC. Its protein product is CASSSLGLEQYF.

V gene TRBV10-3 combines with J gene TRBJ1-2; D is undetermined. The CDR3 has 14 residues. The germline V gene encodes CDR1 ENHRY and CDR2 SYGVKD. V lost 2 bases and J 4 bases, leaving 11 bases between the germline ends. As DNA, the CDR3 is TGTGCCATCAGTGAGGGCAGTGGGTCCTATGGCTACACCTTC. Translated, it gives CAISEGSGSYGYTF.